Below are 8 T cell receptor beta chains sequenced from a single sample in a study of OX40 agonist ivuxolimab in advanced cancers. The repertoire was sequenced with immunoSEQ multiplex PCR; TCRdb's copy has only in-frame clones and lacks some. The table lists more than 90,000 clones, just under 85% of them singletons. The sample in question was CD4+ or CD8+ T cells sorted from blood, obtained in a trial of the OX40 agonist ivuxolimab. The receptors shown here come from an adult with an advanced solid tumor such as melanoma, head and neck, liver or kidney cancer.

The chain combines TRBV14 with TRBJ2-5, with TRBD1 identical over 9 bases. The germline gives CDR1 SGHDN, CDR2 FVKESK. The CDR3 contains 16 residues. With 5 bases clipped from V and 2 bases from J, the junction kept 9 bases outside the gene matches. The CDR3 sequence: CASSSPDRGLQETQYF. CDR3 nucleotide sequence: TGTGCCAGCAGCTCTCCGGACAGGGGACTGCAAGAGACCCAGTACTTC.

The J gene is TRBJ2-1, the V gene TRBV18; D may be TRBD2 (6 bases). This CDR3 contains 17 residues. Between the trimmed V and J ends, which lost 5 bases and 6 bases, there was a span of 23 bases. Germline V lookup: CDR1 KGHSH, CDR2 LQKENI. CDR3 nucleotides: TGTGCCAGCTCAACCGTGCAACGGGAGTCCTCTTTCAATGAGCAGTTCTTC. As protein: CASSTVQRESSFNEQFF.

The chain carries TRBV30 and TRBJ2-1, with TRBD1 matching over 10 bases. V trimming: 3 bases; J trimming: 4 bases; junction bases outside the gene matches: 3. CDR1 is GTSNPN and CDR2 is SVGIG in the germline V gene (reference sequence). CDR3 length: 14 residues. The CDR3 loop is CAWRRTGGYNEQFF. In nucleotides, the CDR3 is TGTGCCTGGAGGCGGACAGGGGGATACAATGAGCAGTTCTTC.

This clone was observed a single time. This sequence joins TRBV5-6 and TRBJ2-7, with D possibly matching TRBD1 (6 bases). The CDR3 extends over 15 amino acids. CDR1 is SGHDT, CDR2 YYEEEE, per germline. The germline V and J ends were trimmed by 3 bases and 3 bases, with 16 bases remaining between them. In DNA form, the CDR3 reads TGTGCCAGCAGCTCAAAGCAGGGGAGCTTCTACGAGCAGTACTTC. Translated, it gives CASSSKQGSFYEQYF.

The chain is built from TRBV7-2 and TRBJ1-6; D may be TRBD1 (5 bases). V lost 2 bases and J lost 14, with 13 bases in between. Germline V CDR1 and CDR2: SGHTA, FQGNSA. The CDR3 is made up of 13 amino acids. This chain's CDR3 is CASSLRGAPALHF. In DNA, the CDR3 is TGTGCCAGCAGCTTAAGAGGGGCCCCTGCCCTCCACTTT.

The rearrangement uses TRBV7-3 and TRBJ2-1, with 7 bases aligning to TRBD2. The CDR3 has 14 amino acids. Unmatched junction bases numbered 5, after V lost 2 bases and J lost 7 bases. Looked up from germline, CDR1 is SGHTA and CDR2 is FQGTGA. The CDR3 protein is CASSLQAGRNEQFF. The CDR3 DNA reads TGTGCCAGCAGCTTACAAGCGGGACGGAATGAGCAGTTCTTC.

This clone was counted between two and nine times. The chain recombines TRBV7-2 with TRBJ2-7; TRBD1 might be the D (5 bases). The germline V gene has CDR1 SGHTA and CDR2 FQGNSA. Trimming cost V 2 bases and J 4 bases, with 9 bases left between them. The CDR3 contains 13 residues. DNA for the CDR3: TGTGCCAGCAGCTTACAGTACAGGTACGAGCAGTACTTC. Residues: CASSLQYRYEQYF.

The count of this clone is one. This chain connects TRBV9 to TRBJ1-5, with D hard to call. The V end lost 4 bases, the J end lost 2 bases, and 16 bases lay between the germline ends. Germline V gene lookup returns CDR1 SGDLS and CDR2 YYNGEE. The CDR3 sequence is 16 residues long. The CDR3 bases are TGTGCCAGCAGCCCTTCTTCTGACTTGGGCAATCAGCCCCAGCATTTT. Translated: CASSPSSDLGNQPQHF.